These 31 T cell receptor beta chains came from one sample sequenced in a study of technical replicates of blood from several donors (dated by TCRdb to the late 2010s). Libraries were prepared through the immunoSEQ multiplex PCR assay. TCRdb re-hosts the immuneACCESS table, in-frame sequences only. Its copies lack some clones; in the studies checked, an unresolved V gene accounts for under half of them, and the cause for the rest is not known. The sample table records about 83,000 clones; over 85% of these occur just once. The top ten hold more than 0.2% of the sample. Sequencing was performed on T cells isolated from PBMCs. These receptors all stem from a human donor in good health.

J is TRBJ2-7 and V is TRBV30, with a weak D call TRBD2 (6 bases). V dropped 7 bases and J dropped 3 bases, with 22 bases sitting between them. The CDR3 contains 15 residues. Germline CDR1 is GTSNPN and CDR2 is SVGIG (reference sequence). CDR3 region: CAFSWESQRVYEQYF. The CDR3 DNA is TGTGCCTTTTCCTGGGAAAGTCAGCGGGTCTACGAGCAGTACTTC.

The rearrangement uses TRBV5-4 and TRBJ2-3; 9 bases map to TRBD2. V shed 4 bases, J shed 2 bases, and the junction held 8 bases outside the gene matches. The germline gives CDR1 SGHNT, CDR2 YYREEE (reference sequence). CDR3 length: 16 amino acids. CDR3: CASSRRTSELTDTQYF. The CDR3 nucleotides are TGTGCCAGCAGCCGCCGGACTAGCGAACTCACAGATACGCAGTATTTT.

The V and J genes are TRBV27 and TRBJ2-3; no firm D call. CDR1 is MNHEY and CDR2 is SMNVEV in the germline V gene (reference sequence). The ends were cut back, 5 bases at V and 8 bases at J, with 17 bases in the middle. The CDR3 totals 14 residues. The CDR3 reads CASSSSGIIGTQYF. DNA of the CDR3: TGTGCCAGCAGTAGCTCAGGTATAATCGGTACGCAGTATTTT.

This chain joins TRBV19 and TRBJ1-1; weak D call: TRBD1 (6 bases). This CDR3 is 14 amino acids long. V was cut by 4 bases and J by 8 bases, with 17 bases left in between. CDR1 and CDR2 (germline): LNHDA, SQIVND (reference sequence). The CDR3 coding sequence is TGTGCCAGTAGTACCTCAGGGGTCCACATCGAAGCTTTCTTT. Translating it yields CASSTSGVHIEAFF.

This clone was observed a few times. The chain combines TRBV2 with TRBJ1-2; D not resolved. The V gene lost 3 bases and the J gene lost 5 bases, with 7 bases spanning the gap. CDR1 is SNHLY, CDR2 FYNNEI, per germline. This CDR3 spans 12 amino acids. The CDR3 region is CASSDWAYGYTF. DNA of the CDR3: TGTGCCAGCAGTGATTGGGCGTATGGCTACACCTTC.

The chain joins TRBV11-3 to TRBJ1-2, with 8 bases aligning to TRBD1. V shed 5 bases, J shed 4 bases, and the junction held 24 bases outside the gene matches. This CDR3 is 20 amino acids long. Germline CDR1 reads SGHNT; CDR2 reads YENEEA. The CDR3 sequence is CASSPWTPGTGTPGGYGYTF. The CDR3 DNA reads TGTGCCAGCAGCCCCTGGACACCGGGGACAGGAACCCCCGGTGGCTATGGCTACACCTTC.

This chain links TRBV16 with TRBJ1-1, with D possibly TRBD1 on 5 matching bases. V was clipped by 6 bases and J by 1 base, with 12 bases between them. From germline, CDR1 is KGHSY and CDR2 FQNENV. The length of the CDR3 is 14 residues. CDR3 sequence reads: CASRAGRANTEAFF. For the CDR3, the DNA is TGTGCCAGCAGAGCGGGACGGGCGAACACTGAAGCTTTCTTT.

This clone was seen a handful of times. V and J are TRBV15 and TRBJ1-2; D unclear. In germline, CDR1 is LNHNV, CDR2 YYDKDF (reference sequence). The CDR3 contains 12 residues. Trimming removed 0 bases at V and 4 bases at J, with 3 bases between. The CDR3 region is CATSRDVYGYTF. DNA of the CDR3: TGTGCCACCAGCAGAGACGTCTATGGCTACACCTTC.

The chain uses TRBV5-1 and TRBJ2-5; TRBD2 agrees at 7 bases. Germline trimming cut 4 bases from V and 1 base from J; bases unmatched to any gene: 7. Germline assignment: CDR1 SGHRS and CDR2 YFSETQ. This CDR3 has 15 residues. The CDR3 coding sequence is TGCGCCAGCAGCCTTACCGGGACTACCCAAGAGACCCAGTACTTC. Protein: CASSLTGTTQETQYF.

This chain joins TRBV5-1 and TRBJ2-3; 7 nucleotides match TRBD2. With 4 bases clipped from V and 1 base from J, the junction kept 18 bases outside the gene matches. This CDR3 region has 19 residues. Per germline, CDR1 SGHRS and CDR2 YFSETQ. The CDR3 DNA follows: TGCGCCAGCAGCCGTTCCGAGCGGGATACGAGAAAAGGCACAGATACGCAGTATTTT. It yields the protein CASSRSERDTRKGTDTQYF.

The chain recombines TRBV19 with TRBJ2-7, with D possibly TRBD1 on 5 matching bases. Trimming stripped 3 bases from V and 6 bases from J, with 12 bases between. This CDR3 has 13 residues. Germline V gene data show CDR1 as LNHDA and CDR2 as SQIVND (reference sequence). The CDR3 bases are TGTGCCAGTAGTATTTTCAGGGAAAGCGAGCAGTACTTC. It is translated as CASSIFRESEQYF.

Comments on this clone: Germline is not matched at one junction end, which may reflect a read error. The V and J genes are TRBV7-7 and TRBJ2-7; 8 bases match TRBD1. The CDR3 sequence is 15 residues long. Germline assignment: CDR1 SSHAT and CDR2 FNYEAQ (reference sequence). The CDR3 reads CASSPRTGILYEQYF. In DNA, the CDR3 is TGTGCTAGCAGCCCCCGGACAGGGATTCTCTACGAGCAGTACTTC.

The chain is built from TRBV27 and TRBJ2-7, with 7 bases lining up with TRBD2. This CDR3 comprises 13 residues. V was clipped by 4 bases and J by 4 bases; unmatched bases: 4. Germline V gene sequence: CDR1 MNHEY, CDR2 SMNVEV (reference sequence). DNA for the CDR3: TGTGCCAGCAGTTGGGGCGGGAGTTACGAGCAGTACTTC. This gives the protein CASSWGGSYEQYF.

The V gene is TRBV6-5, the J gene TRBJ2-7, with TRBD1 identical over 8 bases. Germline CDR1 MNHEY, CDR2 SVGAGI. Losses at the gene ends were 0 bases for V and 7 bases for J; bases not matched to a gene: 8. This CDR3 has 15 residues. CDR3 DNA sequence: TGTGCCAGCAGTTACTCGGGGCAGGGGGCAAGTGAGCAGTACTTC. This sequence encodes CASSYSGQGASEQYF.

V is TRBV2 and J is TRBJ2-2; D may be TRBD2 (6 bases). V shed 2 bases and J shed 5 bases, with 21 bases lying between them. Per the germline V gene, CDR1 is SNHLY and CDR2 is FYNNEI. The CDR3 loop spans 18 amino acids. The CDR3 bases are TGTGCCAGCAGTGAAAGGGACTTCCAAGGGTTTAGGACCGGGGAGCTGTTTTTT. Translated, it gives CASSERDFQGFRTGELFF.

This chain uses TRBV25-1 with TRBJ1-5, with no clear D. CDR3 size: 12 residues. The V end was cut by 2 bases, the J end by 3 bases, with 2 bases between. Looked up from germline, CDR1 is MGHDK and CDR2 is SYGVNS. The chain's CDR3 is CASSELNQPQHF. CDR3 nucleotides: TGTGCCAGCAGTGAACTCAATCAGCCCCAGCATTTT.

The chain has TRBV18 and TRBJ1-1; TRBD1 might be the D (5 bases). V was trimmed by 6 bases and J by 3 bases, leaving 11 bases between them. CDR1 is KGHSH and CDR2 is LQKENI in the germline V gene. The CDR3 has 13 residues. The CDR3 region has the DNA TGTGCCAGCTCCATGACAGCGTACACTGAAGCTTTCTTT. It yields the protein CASSMTAYTEAFF.

This clone was observed a few times. The chain is built from TRBV6-5 and TRBJ1-6, with D perhaps matching TRBD1 (5 bases). CDR3 length: 14 amino acids. CDR1 and CDR2 (germline): MNHEY, SVGAGI. Trimming stripped 4 bases from V and 8 bases from J, with 12 bases between. The CDR3: CASSFAGEDSPLHF. CDR3 sequence (DNA): TGTGCCAGCAGTTTCGCGGGGGAAGATTCACCCCTCCACTTT.

This chain connects TRBV14 to TRBJ2-1; 8 bases match TRBD1. V shed 1 base and J 6 bases; nucleotides not matched to a gene: 8. The germline V gene encodes CDR1 SGHDN and CDR2 FVKESK. The CDR3 consists of 16 residues. CDR3 region: CASSQVFGQGRNEQFF. DNA of the CDR3: TGTGCCAGCAGCCAAGTATTTGGACAGGGCCGCAATGAGCAGTTCTTC.

A remark on this clone: The junction and the germline gene differ at one end; a read error may be behind it. The chain joins TRBV7-7 to TRBJ2-1; TRBD2 agrees at 16 bases. The CDR3 sequence is 18 residues long. Germline V gene sequence: CDR1 SSHAT, CDR2 FNYEAQ (reference sequence). The CDR3 here is CASSTGGLAGGPGREQFF. CDR3 DNA sequence: TGTGCTAGCAGCACAGGGGGACTAGCGGGGGGGCCTGGTAGGGAGCAGTTCTTC.

The rearrangement uses TRBV9 and TRBJ2-1; 7 nucleotides match TRBD2. This CDR3 region has 15 residues. V trimming: 5 bases; J trimming: 4 bases; junction bases outside the gene matches: 9. Per the germline V gene, CDR1 is SGDLS and CDR2 is YYNGEE. As DNA, the CDR3 is TGTGCCAGCAGTCTTGCGGGAGCCCCTTACAATGAGCAGTTCTTC. Its translation is CASSLAGAPYNEQFF.

The chain uses TRBV27 and TRBJ2-7, with 7 bases identical to TRBD1. This CDR3 region has 14 residues. The V gene's germline CDR1 is MNHEY and CDR2 SMNVEV (reference sequence). Trimming took 5 bases from V and 3 from J; bases not matched to a gene: 7. For the CDR3, the DNA is TGTGCCAGCAGTCTTGGACAGGACGTCTACGAGCAGTACTTC. Residues: CASSLGQDVYEQYF.

V usage is TRBV18 and J usage is TRBJ1-1; 9 bases align to TRBD1. The germline V gene has CDR1 KGHSH and CDR2 LQKENI. The CDR3 is 16 residues long. The V gene end was trimmed by 4 bases and the J gene end by 7 bases; junction bases not matched to a gene: 13. Written as DNA, the CDR3 is TGTGCCAGCTCACGGGGACAGGGAGGAGGCATAGGTGAAGCTTTCTTT. Amino acid sequence: CASSRGQGGGIGEAFF.

CDR3 region: CASSLVVRPTDTQYF. CDR3 nucleotide sequence: TGTGCCAGCAGCTTAGTCGTCAGGCCCACAGATACGCAGTATTTT. The J gene is TRBJ2-3, the V gene TRBV11-2; no reliable D call. The CDR3 is 15 residues long. Deletions cut 1 base from V and 2 bases from J, with 10 bases between. Per the germline V gene, CDR1 is SGHAT and CDR2 is FQNNGV. Complete variable domain (other parts from reference TRBV11-2 and TRBJ2-3): EAGVAQSPRYKIIEKRQSVAFWCNPISGHATLYWYQQILGQGPKLLIQFQNNGVVDDSQLPKDRFSAERLKGVDSTLKIQPAKLEDSAVYLCASSLVVRPTDTQYFGPGTRLTVL.

The gene calls are TRBV6-1 and TRBJ1-3, with D perhaps TRBD1 (5 bases). Germline CDR1 and CDR2: MNHNS and SASEGT. V gave up 6 bases and J gave up 2 bases, with 8 bases separating them. The CDR3 has 13 amino acids. The CDR3 spells CASRGGAGNTIYF. CDR3 coding DNA: TGTGCCAGCAGGGGGGGGGCTGGAAACACCATATATTTT.

This sequence joins TRBV30 and TRBJ1-1; D is undetermined. Germline V gene sequence: CDR1 GTSNPN, CDR2 SVGIG (reference sequence). V dropped 2 bases and J dropped 2 bases, with 9 bases sitting between them. The CDR3 covers 13 residues. The CDR3 sequence: CAWSLGSNTEAFF. CDR3 bases: TGTGCCTGGAGTCTCGGGTCTAACACTGAAGCTTTCTTT.

This clone has a single count. The V gene is TRBV30, the J gene TRBJ1-4; 9 bases map to TRBD1. V shed 7 bases and J 8 bases; nucleotides not matched to a gene: 14. Germline V gene sequence: CDR1 GTSNPN, CDR2 SVGIG (reference sequence). The CDR3 runs 15 residues. CDR3 residues: CALSNSGTGREKLFF. CDR3 bases: TGTGCCTTAAGCAACTCCGGGACAGGGCGGGAAAAACTGTTTTTT. The full variable domain, its missing parts supplied by reference TRBV30 and TRBJ1-4, is SQTIHQWPATLVQPVGSPLSLECTVEGTSNPNLYWYRQAAGRGLQLLFYSVGIGQISSEVPQNLSASRPQDRQFILSSKKLLLSDSGFYLCALSNSGTGREKLFFGSGTQLSVL.

The genes are TRBV11-3 and TRBJ1-2, with D uncertain. Germline V gene data show CDR1 as SGHNT and CDR2 as YENEEA. This CDR3 is 13 amino acids long. V lost 1 base and J 8 bases, leaving 11 bases between the germline ends. The CDR3 loop is CASSLGPYEGYTF. CDR3 nucleotides: TGTGCCAGCAGCTTAGGCCCGTACGAGGGCTACACCTTC.

The V call is TRBV5-4, the J call TRBJ2-7, with 7 positions matching TRBD2. The V gene end was trimmed by 0 bases and the J gene end by 0 bases; junction bases not matched to a gene: 3. This CDR3 has 15 residues. Germline lookup yields CDR1 SGHNT and CDR2 YYREEE (reference sequence). The CDR3 DNA is TGTGCCAGCAGCTTGGGTAGCGGGCCCTCCTACGAGCAGTACTTC. It specifies CASSLGSGPSYEQYF.

In DNA, the CDR3 is TGTGCCAGCAGCTTAGATCCGGGACAGCCCTACGAGCAGTACTTC. It codes for CASSLDPGQPYEQYF. This sequence joins TRBV11-2 and TRBJ2-7; 7 nucleotides agree with TRBD1. Trimming cost V 0 bases and J 2 bases; bases outside gene matches: 4. CDR1 and CDR2 (germline): SGHAT, FQNNGV. This CDR3 has 15 residues.

The chain is built from TRBV6-5 and TRBJ2-3; 10 bases are shared with TRBD2. The CDR3 covers 15 residues. Germline V lookup: CDR1 MNHEY, CDR2 SVGAGI. The ends lost 5 bases at V and 2 bases at J; junction bases unmatched: 4. CDR3 residues: CASSHLAGATDTQYF. CDR3 coding DNA: TGTGCCAGCAGTCACCTAGCGGGAGCCACAGATACGCAGTATTTT.